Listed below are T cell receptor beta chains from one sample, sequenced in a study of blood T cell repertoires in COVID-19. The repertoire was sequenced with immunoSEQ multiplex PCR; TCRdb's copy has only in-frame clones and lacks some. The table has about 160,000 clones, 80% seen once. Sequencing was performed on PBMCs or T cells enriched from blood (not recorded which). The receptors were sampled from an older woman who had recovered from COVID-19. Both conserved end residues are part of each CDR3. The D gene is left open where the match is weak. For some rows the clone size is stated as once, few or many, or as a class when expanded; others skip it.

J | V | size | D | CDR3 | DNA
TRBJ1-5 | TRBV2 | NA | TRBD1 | CASSDTGQGIGNQPQHF | TGTGCCAGCAGTGATACGGGACAGGGTATCGGCAATCAGCCCCAGCATTTT
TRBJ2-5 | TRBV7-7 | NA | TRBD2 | CASSLGREGWETQYF | TGTGCCAGCAGCTTAGGCCGGGAGGGATGGGAGACCCAGTACTTC
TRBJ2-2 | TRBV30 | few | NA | CAWRGSNTGELFF | TGTGCCTGGAGGGGCTCGAACACCGGGGAGCTGTTTTTT
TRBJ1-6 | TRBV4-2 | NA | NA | CASSQKGGGNSPLHF | TGTGCCAGCAGCCAAAAGGGAGGAGGGAATTCACCCCTCCACTTT
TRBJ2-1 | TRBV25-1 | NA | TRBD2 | CASSELGGGSYNEQFF | TGTGCCAGCAGTGAATTAGGCGGGGGATCCTACAATGAGCAGTTCTTC
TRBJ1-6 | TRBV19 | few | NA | CASSPQGLAHSPLHF | TGTGCCAGTAGTCCGCAGGGGTTAGCCCATTCACCCCTCCACTTT
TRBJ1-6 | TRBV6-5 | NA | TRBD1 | CASSRQGANSPLHF | TGTGCCAGCAGCCGACAGGGGGCAAATTCACCCCTCCACTTT
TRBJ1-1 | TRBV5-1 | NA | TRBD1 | CASSSGTGGARTEAFF | TGCGCCAGCAGCTCCGGGACAGGGGGCGCGAGAACTGAAGCTTTCTTT
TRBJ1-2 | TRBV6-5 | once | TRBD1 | CASSRQGPYGYTF | TGTGCCAGCAGCAGACAGGGGCCCTATGGCTACACCTTC
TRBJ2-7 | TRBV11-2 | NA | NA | CASRQTGSYEQYF | TGTGCCAGCAGACAGACAGGATCCTACGAGCAGTACTTC
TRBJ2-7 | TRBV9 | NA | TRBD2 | CASSVVSGYEQYF | TGTGCCAGCAGCGTAGTTAGCGGGTACGAGCAGTACTTC
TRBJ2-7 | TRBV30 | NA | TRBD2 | CAWSVPERGPRDEQYF | TGTGCCTGGAGTGTACCGGAGCGGGGGCCGAGGGACGAGCAGTACTTC
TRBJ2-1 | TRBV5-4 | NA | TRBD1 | CASSGRQGSYNEQFF | TGTGCCAGCAGCGGTAGACAGGGGTCCTACAATGAGCAGTTCTTC
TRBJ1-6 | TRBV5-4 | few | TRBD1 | CASSLLGQGDSPLHF | TGTGCCAGCAGCTTGTTGGGACAGGGGGATTCACCCCTCCACTTT
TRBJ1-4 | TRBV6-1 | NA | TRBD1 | CASSGRDRGRDEKLFF | TGTGCCAGCAGTGGACGGGACAGGGGGCGAGATGAAAAACTGTTTTTT
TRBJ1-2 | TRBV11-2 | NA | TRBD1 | CASTLLQGAYGYTF | TGTGCCAGCACCCTATTACAGGGGGCGTATGGCTACACCTTC
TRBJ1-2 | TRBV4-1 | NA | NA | CASSQGGGQFHYGYTF | TGCGCCAGCAGCCAAGGGGGTGGACAGTTCCACTATGGCTACACCTTC
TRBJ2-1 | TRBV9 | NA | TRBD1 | CASTRTGSYNEQFF | TGTGCCAGCACCCGGACAGGGAGTTACAATGAGCAGTTCTTC
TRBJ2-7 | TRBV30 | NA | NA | CAWAPTPGSYEQYF | TGTGCCTGGGCCCCGACGCCGGGGTCCTACGAGCAGTACTTC
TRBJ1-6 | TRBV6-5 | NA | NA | CASSSTGTGYNSPLHF | TGTGCCAGCAGTTCCACGGGAACGGGGTATAATTCACCCCTCCACTTT
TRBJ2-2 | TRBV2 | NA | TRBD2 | CASRESLAGLTGELFF | TGTGCCAGCAGAGAATCCCTAGCGGGGCTTACCGGGGAGCTGTTTTTT
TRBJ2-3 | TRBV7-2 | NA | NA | CASSGVATDTQYF | TGTGCCAGCAGCGGTGTAGCTACAGATACGCAGTATTTT
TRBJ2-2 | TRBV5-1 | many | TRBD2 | CASSWTSGANTGELFF | TGCGCCAGCAGCTGGACTAGCGGGGCGAACACCGGGGAGCTGTTTTTT
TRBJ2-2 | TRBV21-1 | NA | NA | CASPKRQGAAGELFF | TGTGCCAGCCCCAAAAGACAGGGGGCTGCCGGGGAGCTGTTTTTT
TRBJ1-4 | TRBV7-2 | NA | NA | CASSWKTQATNEKLFF | TGTGCCAGCAGCTGGAAAACACAGGCAACTAATGAAAAACTGTTTTTT
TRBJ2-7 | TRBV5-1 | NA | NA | CASSFQAIYEQYF | TGCGCCAGCAGCTTCCAGGCTATCTACGAGCAGTACTTC
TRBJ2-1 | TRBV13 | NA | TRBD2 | CASSPWGGGKNEQFF | TGTGCCAGCAGCCCGTGGGGCGGGGGTAAAAATGAGCAGTTCTTC
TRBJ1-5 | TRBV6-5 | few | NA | CASSYEALGPQHF | TGTGCCAGCAGTTACGAGGCGCTTGGGCCCCAGCATTTT
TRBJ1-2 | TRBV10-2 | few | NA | CASSVGRNYTF | TGCGCCAGCAGTGTTGGCAGAAACTACACCTTC
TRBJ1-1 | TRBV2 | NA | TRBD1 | CASSGQGWPEAFF | TGTGCCAGCAGCGGACAGGGTTGGCCTGAAGCTTTCTTT
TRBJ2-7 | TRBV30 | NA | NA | CAWSDRYEQYF | TGTGCCTGGAGCGACAGGTACGAGCAGTACTTC
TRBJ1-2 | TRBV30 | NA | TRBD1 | CAWRQGVNGYTF | TGTGCCTGGAGGCAGGGGGTTAATGGCTACACCTTC
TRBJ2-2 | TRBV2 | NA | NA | CASSDPPRHGQNTGELFF | TGTGCCAGCAGTGACCCCCCGAGACACGGCCAGAACACCGGGGAGCTGTTTTTT
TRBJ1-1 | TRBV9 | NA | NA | CASSLGRNTEAFF | TGTGCCAGCAGCCTGGGGCGGAACACTGAAGCTTTCTTT
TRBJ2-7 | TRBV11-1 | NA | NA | CASSLRQDPYEQYF | TGTGCCAGCAGCTTAAGACAGGACCCCTACGAGCAGTACTTC
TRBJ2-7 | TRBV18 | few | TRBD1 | CASSTRQGSREQYF | TGTGCCAGCTCAACTCGACAGGGTTCGCGCGAGCAGTACTTC
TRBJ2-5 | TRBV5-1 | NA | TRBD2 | CASRLAGEETQYF | TGCGCCAGCAGACTAGCGGGGGAAGAGACCCAGTACTTC
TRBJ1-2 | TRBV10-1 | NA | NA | CASSEGALYLYYGYTF | TGCGCCAGCAGTGAGGGGGCCCTCTATTTGTACTATGGCTACACCTTC
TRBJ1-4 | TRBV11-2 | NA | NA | CASSEDGASGKLFF | TGTGCCAGCAGCGAAGATGGGGCGTCGGGAAAACTGTTTTTT
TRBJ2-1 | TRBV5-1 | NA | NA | CASSAGRLSSYNEQFF | TGCGCCAGCAGCGCGGGACGCCTGAGCTCCTACAATGAGCAGTTCTTC
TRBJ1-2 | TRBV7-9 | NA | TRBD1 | CASSPQGARRNYGYTF | TGTGCCAGCAGCCCGCAGGGGGCGCGGCGTAACTATGGCTACACCTTC
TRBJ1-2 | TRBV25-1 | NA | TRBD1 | CASSATGRYGYTF | TGTGCCAGCAGTGCGACAGGGCGTTATGGCTACACCTTC
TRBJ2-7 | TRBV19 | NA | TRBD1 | CASSSKTGGSEQYF | TGTGCCAGTAGCTCCAAGACAGGGGGGTCCGAGCAGTACTTC
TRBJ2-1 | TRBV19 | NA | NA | CASSIDGSPYNEQFF | TGTGCCAGTAGTATCGACGGTAGCCCCTACAATGAGCAGTTCTTC
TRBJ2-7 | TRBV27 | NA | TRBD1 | CASSLSGADRVRYF | TGTGCCAGCAGTTTATCTGGGGCGGACAGGGTACGGTACTTC
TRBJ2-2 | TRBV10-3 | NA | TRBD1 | CAISGPQGPNTGELFF | TGTGCCATCAGTGGACCACAGGGGCCGAACACCGGGGAGCTGTTTTTT
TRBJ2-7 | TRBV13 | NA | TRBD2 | CASSTDASGGGYEQYF | TGTGCCAGCAGCACCGACGCTAGCGGGGGGGGTTACGAGCAGTACTTC
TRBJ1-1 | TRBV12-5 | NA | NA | CASGLTSGNTEAFF | TGTGCTAGTGGTTTGACCTCGGGGAACACTGAAGCTTTCTTT
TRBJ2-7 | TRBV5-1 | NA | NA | CASTGAGTTSYEQYF | TGCGCCAGCACTGGGGCCGGGACAACCTCCTACGAGCAGTACTTC
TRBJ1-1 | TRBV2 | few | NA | CASRYRVTDTEAFF | TGTGCCAGCCGGTACAGGGTAACCGACACTGAAGCTTTCTTT
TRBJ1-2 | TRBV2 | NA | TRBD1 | CASSLRQGTYGYTF | TGTGCCAGCAGCCTCCGACAGGGTACCTATGGCTACACCTTC
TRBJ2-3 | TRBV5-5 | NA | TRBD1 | CASSSWTGSTDTQYF | TGTGCCAGCAGCTCCTGGACAGGGTCCACAGATACGCAGTATTTT
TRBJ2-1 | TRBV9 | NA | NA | CASSAGTPSSYNEQFF | TGTGCCAGCAGCGCAGGGACTCCCAGCTCCTACAATGAGCAGTTCTTC